This TCR beta chain came from a study of graft-versus-host responses after intestinal transplantation. About the study: Isolated intestinal, liver-intestinal, or multivisceral transplants had been given to the recipients. Study findings and constraints: Recipient marrow showed GvH clones, some seen first in ileum or blood.

Some clones are missing from TCRdb's copy, which holds only in-frame ones; the method was immunoSEQ multiplex PCR. The profile shows 9,000 to 10,000 clones, 65% to 90% of them singletons. Graft samples were processed, releasing intraepithelial and lamina propria lymphocytes. Concerning this clone: Antigen: not known.

The sequencing here drew on ileum tissue, taken 729 days after intestinal transplantation. This TCR derives from a human patient who received an intestinal transplant, so some T cells may come from the graft donor.

In nucleotides, the CDR3 is TGTGCCAGTAGTATAGGTGGGAGAATCTCTGGAAACACCATATATTTT. Protein product: CASSIGGRISGNTIYF. The J gene is TRBJ1-3, the V gene TRBV19; no reliable D call. The germline V and J ends were trimmed by 1 base and 0 bases, with 10 bases remaining between them. In germline, CDR1 is LNHDA, CDR2 SQIVND (reference sequence). The CDR3 covers 16 residues.